Listed below are T cell receptor beta chains from one sample, sequenced in a study of cytotoxic CD8 clonotypes in ibrutinib-treated CLL. Method: immunoSEQ multiplex PCR; TCRdb's copy keeps in-frame clones and lacks some. The data show some 47,000 clones, 57% seen once. The sequencing used PBMCs, collected after 24 months of ibrutinib treatment. The receptors shown here come from a human donor with chronic lymphocytic leukemia. The CDR3 runs from the conserved cysteine through the conserved F or W. D genes are given only for firm matches. Expanded clones get a size class; other rows say once, few or many, or leave the size out.

>TRBV7-6|NA|TRBJ2-2|NA
CASSLAAGSSGELFF
TGTGCCAGCAGCTTAGCGGCGGGATCGAGCGGGGAGCTGTTTTTT
>TRBV5-1|NA|TRBJ2-3|NA
CASSPGSSDTQYF
TGCGCCAGCAGCCCGGGGAGTTCAGATACGCAGTATTTT
>TRBV20-1|NA|TRBJ2-3|NA
CSAQWSDTQYF
TGCAGTGCCCAGTGGTCCGATACGCAGTATTTT
>TRBV20-1|TRBD1|TRBJ2-7|NA
CSADTGVEQYF
TGCAGTGCGGATACAGGGGTCGAGCAGTACTTC
>TRBV7-9|TRBD2|TRBJ2-1|NA
CASSSPLGSGGSNEQFF
TGTGCCAGCAGCTCCCCTTTGGGTAGCGGGGGATCCAATGAGCAGTTCTTC
>TRBV9|NA|TRBJ1-4|NA
CASSVTNNEKLFF
TGTGCCAGCAGCGTTACCAATAATGAAAAACTGTTTTTT
>TRBV11-2|NA|TRBJ2-3|NA
CASSSRDTQYF
TGTGCCAGCAGCTCCAGGGATACGCAGTATTTT
>TRBV2|NA|TRBJ2-7|NA
CASSDSLRGYEQYF
TGTGCCAGCAGTGATTCCCTAAGGGGGTACGAGCAGTACTTC
>TRBV5-1|NA|TRBJ1-2|NA
CASSPGDMRYGYTF
TGCGCCAGCAGCCCCGGGGACATGAGATATGGCTACACCTTC
>TRBV5-1|NA|TRBJ1-3|NA
CASSLGREGFRNTIYF
TGCGCCAGCAGCTTGGGCAGGGAGGGATTTCGAAACACCATATATTTT
>TRBV27|NA|TRBJ2-5|medium-sized
CASSPSIMLQETQYF
TGTGCCAGCAGTCCTTCGATAATGTTACAAGAGACCCAGTACTTC
>TRBV6-5|NA|TRBJ1-6|many
CASSYVNSPLHF
TGTGCCAGCAGTTACGTTAATTCACCCCTCCACTTT
>TRBV7-9|TRBD1|TRBJ1-1|NA
CASTSGGYTEAFF
TGTGCCAGCACCTCAGGGGGGTACACTGAAGCTTTCTTT
>TRBV7-7|NA|TRBJ2-2|once
CASSETDNTGELFF
TGTGCTAGCAGCGAAACAGATAACACCGGGGAGCTGTTTTTT
>TRBV7-6|TRBD1|TRBJ2-7|NA
CASSLGGAGGAGQYF
TGTGCCAGCAGCTTAGGAGGGGCAGGGGGAGCCGGACAGTACTTC
>TRBV27|NA|TRBJ1-4|NA
CASSPGPSGEKLFF
TGTGCCAGCAGCCCGGGCCCCTCGGGTGAAAAACTGTTTTTT
>TRBV10-3|NA|TRBJ2-1|NA
CATQGGGTDNEQFF
TGTGCCACCCAGGGCGGGGGGACAGACAATGAGCAGTTCTTC
>TRBV4-1|NA|TRBJ2-5|few
CASSHLEGKETQYF
TGCGCCAGCAGCCATCTAGAAGGAAAAGAGACCCAGTACTTC
>TRBV19|TRBD1|TRBJ2-1|many
CASSVRDRDYNEQFF
TGTGCCAGTAGTGTCCGGGACAGGGACTACAATGAGCAGTTCTTC
>TRBV5-1|NA|TRBJ1-2|NA
CASSVTTGGNGYTF
TGCGCCAGCAGCGTAACAACCGGGGGTAATGGCTACACCTTC
>TRBV2|TRBD1|TRBJ1-2|NA
CASREQGASYGYTF
TGTGCCAGCAGGGAACAGGGGGCAAGCTATGGCTACACCTTC
>TRBV29-1|TRBD1|TRBJ2-5|NA
CSGTGFETQYF
TGCAGCGGGACAGGGTTCGAGACCCAGTACTTC
>TRBV7-9|NA|TRBJ2-7|NA
CASTPGLTISYEQYF
TGTGCCAGCACCCCGGGACTGACCATCTCCTACGAGCAGTACTTC
>TRBV6-1|TRBD1|TRBJ2-7|NA
CASSESGGQGRNEQYF
TGTGCCAGCAGTGAATCGGGGGGACAGGGTCGTAACGAGCAGTACTTC
>TRBV5-4|NA|TRBJ2-7|many
CASSPGTGEGYEQYF
TGCGCCAGCAGCCCGGGGACGGGGGAAGGATACGAGCAGTACTTC
>TRBV7-9|NA|TRBJ2-3|NA
CASSAGSGTDTQYF
TGTGCCAGCAGTGCGGGTAGCGGCACAGATACGCAGTATTTT
>TRBV6-1|NA|TRBJ2-7|NA
CASRRDKSSYEQYF
TGTGCCAGCAGGCGGGACAAGTCCTCCTACGAGCAGTACTTC
>TRBV27|NA|TRBJ1-1|NA
CASSPPGTEAFF
TGTGCCAGCAGTCCTCCCGGGACTGAAGCTTTCTTT
>TRBV7-2|TRBD2|TRBJ2-3|NA
CASSLLAGPTDTQYF
TGTGCCAGCAGCTTACTAGCGGGGCCCACAGATACGCAGTATTTT